The clone carrying this T cell receptor (beta chain) was found many times. The CDR3 is 13 residues long. Trimming left V 0 bases short and J 5 bases short, with 6 bases between. From germline, CDR1 is SGHAT and CDR2 FQNNGV. Regions amplified from RNA transcripts were the TCR beta CDR3 regions. HTBI primers were the set used in a first-round RT-PCR of the TCR CDR3. TCRdb independently ran MiXCR on the multiplex PCR reads; one entry per CDR3 protein. Seen here are 300,000 to 400,000 distinct CDR3 sequences, 15% to 20% observed once, and the top ten hold about 49%. The data belong to a study of T cells in Graves' hyperthyroidism and ophthalmopathy. Study-level information: Blood from the periphery was taken at initial diagnosis, before any treatment.

This chain uses TRBV11-2 with TRBJ2-3; D gene ambiguous. This sequence originates from a woman aged 45 to 65 with Graves' hyperthyroidism. Sequenced: blood. The CDR3 DNA follows: TGTGCCAGCAGCTTAGATCAGAGAGATACGCAGTATTTT. Its protein is CASSLDQRDTQYF.